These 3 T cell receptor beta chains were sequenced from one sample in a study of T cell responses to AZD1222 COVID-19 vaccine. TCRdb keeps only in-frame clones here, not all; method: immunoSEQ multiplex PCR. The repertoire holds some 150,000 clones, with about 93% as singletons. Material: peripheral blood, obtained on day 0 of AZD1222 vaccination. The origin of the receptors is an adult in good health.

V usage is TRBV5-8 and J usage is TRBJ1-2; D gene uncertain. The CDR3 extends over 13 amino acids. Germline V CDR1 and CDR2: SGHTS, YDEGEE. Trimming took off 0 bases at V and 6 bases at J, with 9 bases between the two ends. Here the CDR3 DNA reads TGTGCCAGCAGCTTGGATGGCAATAATGGCTACACCTTC. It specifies CASSLDGNNGYTF.

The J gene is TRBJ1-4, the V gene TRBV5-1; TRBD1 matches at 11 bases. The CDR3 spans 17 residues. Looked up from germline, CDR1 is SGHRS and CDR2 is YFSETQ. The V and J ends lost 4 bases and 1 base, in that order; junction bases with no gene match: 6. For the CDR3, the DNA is TGCGCCAGCAGCCGGGGACAGGGGGTTGGAACTAATGAAAAACTGTTTTTT. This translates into CASSRGQGVGTNEKLFF.

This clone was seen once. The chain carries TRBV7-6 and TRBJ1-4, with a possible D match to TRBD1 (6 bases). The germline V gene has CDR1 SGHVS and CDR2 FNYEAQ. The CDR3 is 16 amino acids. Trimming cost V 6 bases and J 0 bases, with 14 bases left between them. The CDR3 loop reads CASRRQDTPTNEKLFF. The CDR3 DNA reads TGTGCCAGCAGACGACAGGATACTCCAACTAATGAAAAACTGTTTTTT.